This is a list of T cell receptor beta chains from one sample in a study of identical twins. MiXCR, applied by TCRdb to the 5' RACE reads, yields one record per CDR3 protein. The data hold around 300,000 distinct CDR3 sequences, with roughly 8.6% observed a single time. These records were also assigned to another study, of yellow fever vaccine responses in identical twins.

Specimen: memory (CD45RO+) T cells sorted from blood. Receptors originate from a young woman in good health. Both conserved end residues are part of each CDR3. The order of the fields is V gene, clone size, J gene, D gene, CDR3 DNA, CDR3 protein. D genes are given only for firm matches. Where a row states a size, it is once, few, many or the class of an expanded clone; other rows omit it.

>TRBV7-9|few|TRBJ2-5|.
TGTGCCAGCAGTCCAGGGATGGAGACCCAGTACTTC
CASSPGMETQYF
>TRBV12-3/TRBV12-4|many|TRBJ2-5|.
TGTGCCAGCAGTTTTTCGTGGGGGGAAGAGACCCAGTACTTC
CASSFSWGEETQYF
>TRBV6-1|many|TRBJ2-3|.
TGTGCCAGCAGTGCAGGCGGGGGCACAGATACGCAGTATTTT
CASSAGGGTDTQYF
>TRBV27|.|TRBJ2-3|TRBD1
TGTGCCAGCAGTTTTTCCGGGACAGGGCTAACAGATACGCAGTATTTT
CASSFSGTGLTDTQYF
>TRBV11-1|.|TRBJ2-2|TRBD1
TGTGCCAGCAGCTTATTTAGGACAGGGTCGAACACCGGGGAGCTGTTTTTT
CASSLFRTGSNTGELFF
>TRBV19|many|TRBJ2-3|.
TGTGCCAGTAGTATGGACCGTGGGACGCAGTATTTT
CASSMDRGTQYF
>TRBV13|many|TRBJ1-5|TRBD1
TGTGCCAGCGGACAGGGGGCGTCGAGTCAGCCCCAGCATTTT
CASGQGASSQPQHF
>TRBV18|.|TRBJ2-1|.
TGTGCCAGCTCACCCCCACAGATTACCTACAATGAGCAGTTCTTC
CASSPPQITYNEQFF
>TRBV6-1|few|TRBJ1-2|.
TGTGCCAGCAGTACAAGACAGGCACTTCGGGGCTACACCTTC
CASSTRQALRGYTF
>TRBV28|few|TRBJ1-2|.
TGTGCCAGCAGTTCCCCCCCGGGGGCCCCTGACGGCTACACCTTC
CASSSPPGAPDGYTF
>TRBV7-3|few|TRBJ2-5|.
TGTGCCAGCAGCCGAAATGGGGGAGAAGAGACCCAGTACTTC
CASSRNGGEETQYF
>TRBV20-1|.|TRBJ1-1|TRBD1
TGCAGTGCTACAGACAGGGCCACTGAAGCTTTCTTT
CSATDRATEAFF
>TRBV7-3|many|TRBJ2-7|TRBD2
TGTGCCAGCAGCTTAGATAATAGCGGGAGCTACGAGCAGTACTTC
CASSLDNSGSYEQYF
>TRBV25-1|.|TRBJ2-1|.
TGTGCCAGCAGTCTGCTCGGGGCACTTTACAATGAGCAGTTCTTC
CASSLLGALYNEQFF
>TRBV20-1|few|TRBJ2-3|.
TGCAGTGCTCCGAAAGGGGGCGGGACTAGCACAGATACGCAGTATTTT
CSAPKGGGTSTDTQYF
>TRBV4-2|few|TRBJ2-3|.
TGTGCCAGCACCCCAATCGGGGCAACAGATACGCAGTATTTT
CASTPIGATDTQYF
>TRBV28|many|TRBJ2-7|.
TGTGCCAGCAGTTTGGAGGGCCCCTACGAGCAGTACTTC
CASSLEGPYEQYF
>TRBV4-1|few|TRBJ1-6|.
.
CASSPSGRAVSGNSPLHF
>TRBV5-1|few|TRBJ1-3|.
TGCGCCAGCAGCTTGTCCGGGGGCGCAGGAAACACCATATATTTT
CASSLSGGAGNTIYF
>TRBV7-6|.|TRBJ2-1|.
TGTGCCAGCAGCTCCTCCCTGGTAGCGGAATACAATGAGCAGTTCTTC
CASSSSLVAEYNEQFF
>TRBV5-1|.|TRBJ2-2|TRBD2
TGCGCCAGCAGCAGGGAGGGGTCCACCGGGGAGCTGTTTTTT
CASSREGSTGELFF
>TRBV20-1|many|TRBJ1-4|.
TGCAGTGCGGGGAGGTCGATTGAAAAACTGTTTTTT
CSAGRSIEKLFF
>TRBV9|.|TRBJ2-7|.
TGTGCCAGCAGCCCCGGGGTCGGGGACGAGCAGTACTTC
CASSPGVGDEQYF
>TRBV6-5|.|TRBJ2-7|.
TGTGCCAGCAGTTACCACGAGCAGTACTTC
CASSYHEQYF
>TRBV20-1|.|TRBJ2-1|TRBD1
TGCAGTGCCGTCGGGACAGGGGGAGGCTCCTACAATGAGCAGTTCTTC
CSAVGTGGGSYNEQFF
>TRBV25-1|few|TRBJ2-1|TRBD2
TGTGCCAGCAGTGTTCTCATGGGACTAGCCCTGTTCTTC
CASSVLMGLALFF
>TRBV19|few|TRBJ2-5|.
TGTGCCAGTACGAACTCCCCCAGTCTCTTCGGGCGTTTTGAGACCCAGTACTTC
CASTNSPSLFGRFETQYF
>TRBV3-1|few|TRBJ2-5|.
TGTGCCAGCAGCCAAGATTACCAGAGACAAGAGACCCAGTACTTC
CASSQDYQRQETQYF
>TRBV4-1|few|TRBJ2-7|TRBD2
TGCGCCAGCAGCCAAGAGGCACTAGCGGGATACTACGAGCAGTACTTC
CASSQEALAGYYEQYF
>TRBV10-1|.|TRBJ1-1|TRBD1
TGCGCCAGCAGTGAGTCGCAGGGGGCCGGCACTGAAGCTTTCTTT
CASSESQGAGTEAFF
>TRBV2|.|TRBJ2-5|.
TGTGCCAGCAGTGAATACGAGACCCAGTACTTC
CASSEYETQYF
>TRBV18|few|TRBJ2-5|.
TGTGCCAGCTCACGACAGTTACAAGAGACCCAGTACTTC
CASSRQLQETQYF